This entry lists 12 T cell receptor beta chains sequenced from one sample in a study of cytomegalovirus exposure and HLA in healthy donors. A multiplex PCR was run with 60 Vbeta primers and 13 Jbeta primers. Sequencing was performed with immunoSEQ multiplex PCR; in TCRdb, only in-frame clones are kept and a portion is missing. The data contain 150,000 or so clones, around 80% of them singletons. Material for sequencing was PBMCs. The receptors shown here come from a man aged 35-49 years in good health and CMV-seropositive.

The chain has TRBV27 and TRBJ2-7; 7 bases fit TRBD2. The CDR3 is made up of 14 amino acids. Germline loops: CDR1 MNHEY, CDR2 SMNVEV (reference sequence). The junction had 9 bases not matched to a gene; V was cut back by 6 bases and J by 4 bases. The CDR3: CASRPAGVMYEQYF. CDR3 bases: TGTGCCAGCAGACCGGCGGGAGTAATGTACGAGCAGTACTTC.

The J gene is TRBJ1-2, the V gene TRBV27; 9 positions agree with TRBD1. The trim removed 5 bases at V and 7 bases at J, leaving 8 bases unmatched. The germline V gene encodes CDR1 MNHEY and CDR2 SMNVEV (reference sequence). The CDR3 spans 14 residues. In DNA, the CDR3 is TGTGCCAGCAGTGGGGGACAGGGAGTAGGTGGCTACACCTTC. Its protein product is CASSGGQGVGGYTF.

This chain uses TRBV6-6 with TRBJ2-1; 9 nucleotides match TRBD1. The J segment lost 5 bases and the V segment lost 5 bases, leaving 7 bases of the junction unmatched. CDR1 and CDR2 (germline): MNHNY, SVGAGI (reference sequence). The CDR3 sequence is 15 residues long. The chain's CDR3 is CASSAPGQGHNEQFF. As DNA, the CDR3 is TGTGCCAGCAGTGCTCCGGGACAGGGTCACAATGAGCAGTTCTTC.

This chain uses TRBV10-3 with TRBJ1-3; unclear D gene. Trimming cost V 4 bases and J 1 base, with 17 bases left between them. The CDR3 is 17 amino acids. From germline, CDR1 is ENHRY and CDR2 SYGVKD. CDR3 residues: CAISGVPGSGSGNTIYF. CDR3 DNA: TGTGCCATCAGTGGGGTCCCTGGGAGTGGATCTGGAAACACCATATATTTT.

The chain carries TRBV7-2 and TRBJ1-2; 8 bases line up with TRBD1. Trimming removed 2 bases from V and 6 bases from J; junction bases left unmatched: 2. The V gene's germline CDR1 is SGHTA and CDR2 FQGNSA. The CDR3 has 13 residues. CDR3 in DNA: TGTGCCAGCAGCTTAAACAGGGGGGATGGCTACACCTTC. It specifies CASSLNRGDGYTF.

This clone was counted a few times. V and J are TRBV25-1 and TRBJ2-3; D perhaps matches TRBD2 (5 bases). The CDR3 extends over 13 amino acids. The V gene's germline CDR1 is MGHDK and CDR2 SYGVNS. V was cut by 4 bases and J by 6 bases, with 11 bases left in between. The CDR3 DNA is TGTGCCAGCAGTGCCGGGGTGTCGGATACGCAGTATTTT. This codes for CASSAGVSDTQYF.

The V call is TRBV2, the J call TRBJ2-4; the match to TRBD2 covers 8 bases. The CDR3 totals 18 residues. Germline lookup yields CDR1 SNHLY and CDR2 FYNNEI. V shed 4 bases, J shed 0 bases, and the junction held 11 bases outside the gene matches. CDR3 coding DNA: TGTGCCAGCAGTGTTGAGCGGGAGTGGCATCTAGCCAAAAACATTCAGTACTTC. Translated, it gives CASSVEREWHLAKNIQYF.

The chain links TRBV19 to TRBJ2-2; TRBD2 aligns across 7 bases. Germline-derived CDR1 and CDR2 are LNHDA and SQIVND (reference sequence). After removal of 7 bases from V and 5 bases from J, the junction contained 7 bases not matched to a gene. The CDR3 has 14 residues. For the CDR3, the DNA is TGTGCCAGTAAATGGCGGGAGAGGACCGGGGAGCTGTTTTTT. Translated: CASKWRERTGELFF.

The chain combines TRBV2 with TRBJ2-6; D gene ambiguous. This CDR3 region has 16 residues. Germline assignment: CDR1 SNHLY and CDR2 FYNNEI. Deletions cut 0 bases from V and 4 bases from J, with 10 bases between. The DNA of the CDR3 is TGTGCCAGCAGTGAAGCGCGCAGGTCGGGGGCCAACGTCCTGACTTTC. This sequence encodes CASSEARRSGANVLTF. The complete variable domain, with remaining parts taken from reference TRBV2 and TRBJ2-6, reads EPEVTQTPSHQVTQMGQEVILRCVPISNHLYFYWYRQILGQKVEFLVSFYNNEISEKSEIFDDQFSVERPDGSNFTLKIRSTKLEDSAMYFCASSEARRSGANVLTFGAGSRLTVL.

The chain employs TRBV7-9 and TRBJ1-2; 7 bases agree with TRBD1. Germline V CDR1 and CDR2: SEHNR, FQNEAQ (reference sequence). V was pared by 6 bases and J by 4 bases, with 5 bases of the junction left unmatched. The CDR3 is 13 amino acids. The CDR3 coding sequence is TGTGCCAGCAGTCGCGGACAGGCCTATGGCTACACCTTC. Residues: CASSRGQAYGYTF.

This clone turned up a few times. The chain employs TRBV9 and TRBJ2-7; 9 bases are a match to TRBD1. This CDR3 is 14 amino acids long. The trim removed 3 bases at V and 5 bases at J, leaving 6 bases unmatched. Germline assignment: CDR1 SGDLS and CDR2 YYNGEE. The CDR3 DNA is TGTGCCAGCAGCGGGGGACAGGGCCTGGACGAGCAGTACTTC. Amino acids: CASSGGQGLDEQYF.

CDR3 bases: TGTGCCAGCAGTTTAGTGGGCGGGGGCCAGCCCCAGCATTTT. As protein: CASSLVGGGQPQHF. The chain joins TRBV27 to TRBJ1-5, with D possibly being TRBD1 (6 bases). CDR1 is MNHEY and CDR2 is SMNVEV in the germline V gene (reference sequence). This CDR3 region has 14 residues. V lost 2 bases and J lost 7, with 12 bases in between.